One sample yielded the 23 T cell receptor beta chains listed below, sequenced in a study of OX40 agonist ivuxolimab in advanced cancers. The assay was immunoSEQ multiplex PCR, and TCRdb's table has in-frame clones only and misses some. The table shows about 48,000 clones, with around 89% occurring only once. This material consisted of CD4+ or CD8+ T cells sorted from blood, taken in a trial of the OX40 agonist ivuxolimab. Receptors originate from an adult with an advanced solid tumor such as melanoma, head and neck, liver or kidney cancer.

This clone was observed a handful of times. The CDR3 DNA is TGTGCCAGCAAAGATACGGCGACCTCCTACAATGAGCAGTTCTTC. This sequence encodes CASKDTATSYNEQFF. This chain uses TRBV21-1 with TRBJ2-1. TRBV21-1 is termed a pseudogene. The CDR3 spans 15 residues.

This chain uses TRBV27 with TRBJ2-7; D is unresolved. V dropped 5 bases and J dropped 3 bases, with 14 bases sitting between them. CDR3 length equals 14 residues. Germline V gene lookup returns CDR1 MNHEY and CDR2 SMNVEV (reference sequence). The CDR3 loop reads CASSLGISLYEQYF. For the CDR3, the DNA is TGTGCCAGCAGTCTAGGCATATCTCTCTACGAGCAGTACTTC.

V and J are TRBV7-9 and TRBJ2-7, with TRBD1 matching over 10 bases. There are 15 residues in the CDR3. In germline, CDR1 is SEHNR, CDR2 FQNEAQ (reference sequence). The V segment lost 5 bases and the J segment 4 bases; nucleotides outside the gene matches: 8. DNA for the CDR3: TGTGCCAGCAGCCTAGGGACAGGGGTTTTGTACGAGCAGTACTTC. Translation: CASSLGTGVLYEQYF.

This rearrangement joins TRBV29-1 to TRBJ2-6; D possibly corresponds to TRBD2 (6 bases). Germline V gene data show CDR1 as SQVTM and CDR2 as ANQGSEA. V was clipped by 6 bases and J by 2 bases, with 17 bases between them. The CDR3 has 16 amino acids. The CDR3: CSVPPGEAAGANVLTF. DNA for the CDR3: TGCAGCGTCCCCCCGGGGGAGGCGGCTGGGGCCAACGTCCTGACTTTC.

V usage is TRBV4-2 and J usage is TRBJ1-4; 7 positions agree with TRBD1. Germline CDR1 reads LGHNA; CDR2 reads YNFKEQ. V trimming: 0 bases; J trimming: 7 bases; junction bases outside the gene matches: 8. CDR3 length: 16 residues. This chain's CDR3 is CASSQDPGTVFEKLFF. The CDR3 DNA reads as TGTGCCAGCAGCCAAGATCCCGGGACAGTATTTGAAAAACTGTTTTTT.

The gene calls are TRBV19 and TRBJ1-6; D remains ambiguous. CDR1 and CDR2 from the germline V gene are LNHDA and SQIVND (reference sequence). The CDR3 runs 13 residues. Trimming took 5 bases from V and 9 from J, leaving 11 bases between them. CDR3 DNA: TGTGCCAGTAGTTATTCAGACGCTTCACCCCTCCACTTT. Protein product: CASSYSDASPLHF.

V usage is TRBV4-1 and J usage is TRBJ1-2; 10 positions agree with TRBD1. This CDR3 spans 16 amino acids. Germline CDR1 and CDR2: MGHRA and YSYEKL. With 0 bases clipped from V and 8 bases from J, the junction kept 9 bases outside the gene matches. In DNA form, the CDR3 reads TGCGCCAGCAGCCAAGATGTTGCGACAGGGGGCGGGGGCTACACCTTC. This codes for CASSQDVATGGGGYTF.

The chain combines TRBV19 with TRBJ2-2; TRBD1 is a possible D gene (7 bases). V was pared by 5 bases and J by 1 base, with 17 bases between. The CDR3 consists of 17 residues. Germline lookup yields CDR1 LNHDA and CDR2 SQIVND (reference sequence). Here the CDR3 reads CASSAPGGTENTGELFF. CDR3 DNA: TGTGCCAGTAGTGCCCCTGGGGGGACAGAGAACACCGGGGAGCTGTTTTTT.

The chain's CDR3 is CASSLRGTSGGKYYEQYF. The CDR3 nucleotides read TGTGCCAGCAGCTTGAGAGGGACTAGCGGGGGGAAATACTACGAGCAGTACTTC. This chain links TRBV5-6 with TRBJ2-7, with 15 positions matching TRBD2. Germline V gives CDR1 SGHDT, CDR2 YYEEEE. The CDR3 is 18 amino acids. V was clipped by 1 base and J by 3 bases; unmatched bases: 8.

V is TRBV19 and J is TRBJ2-7, with 7 bases matching TRBD2. This CDR3 spans 12 amino acids. V lost 5 bases, J lost 5 bases, and 3 bases stayed unmatched. CDR1 is LNHDA and CDR2 is SQIVND in the germline V gene (reference sequence). CDR3 sequence: CASSWGGNEQYF. As DNA, the CDR3 is TGTGCCAGTAGTTGGGGGGGGAACGAGCAGTACTTC.

The rearrangement uses TRBV19 and TRBJ1-1; D gene ambiguous. V lost 7 bases and J 4 bases, leaving 10 bases between the germline ends. The length of the CDR3 is 12 residues. Looked up from germline, CDR1 is LNHDA and CDR2 is SQIVND (reference sequence). The CDR3 sequence is CASNNDGTEAFF. CDR3 DNA sequence: TGTGCCAGTAACAACGACGGCACTGAAGCTTTCTTT.

The chain is built from TRBV9 and TRBJ2-2; D not certain. The V gene lost 0 bases and the J gene lost 4 bases, with 7 bases spanning the gap. The CDR3 runs 14 residues. Germline-derived CDR1 and CDR2 are SGDLS and YYNGEE. The CDR3 here is CASSVGRVTGELFF. CDR3 DNA sequence: TGTGCCAGCAGCGTAGGTAGGGTCACCGGGGAGCTGTTTTTT. The full variable domain, in which reference TRBV9 and TRBJ2-2 provide the parts outside the CDR3, is DSGVTQTPKHLITATGQRVTLRCSPRSGDLSVYWYQQSLDQGLQFLIQYYNGEERAKGNILERFSAQQFPDLHSELNLSSLELGDSALYFCASSVGRVTGELFFGEGSRLTVL.

The chain recombines TRBV11-2 with TRBJ2-7; D possibly corresponds to TRBD2 (6 bases). V lost 5 bases and J 2 bases, leaving 13 bases between the germline ends. Germline V lookup: CDR1 SGHAT, CDR2 FQNNGV. This CDR3 spans 14 amino acids. The chain's CDR3 is CASSAGGGTYEQYF. CDR3 bases: TGTGCCAGCAGCGCCGGTGGCGGGACCTACGAGCAGTACTTC.

V and J are TRBV9 and TRBJ2-1, with 8 nucleotides matching TRBD2. V was clipped by 3 bases and J by 3 bases; unmatched bases: 8. CDR1 and CDR2 from the germline V gene are SGDLS and YYNGEE. The CDR3 consists of 16 residues. The CDR3 spells CASSATPGTSYNEQFF. In nucleotides, the CDR3 is TGTGCCAGCAGCGCCACTCCCGGGACTAGCTACAATGAGCAGTTCTTC.

The chain has TRBV11-3 and TRBJ1-1; unclear D gene. The V gene's germline CDR1 is SGHNT and CDR2 YENEEA. V lost 5 bases to trimming and J lost 0 bases, with 7 bases between them. The CDR3 covers 13 residues. The CDR3 bases are TGTGCCAGCAGCGCGGACGTGAACACTGAAGCTTTCTTT. Translated: CASSADVNTEAFF.

The V call is TRBV5-6, the J call TRBJ1-5; D call uncertain. Germline loops: CDR1 SGHDT, CDR2 YYEEEE. The ends were cut back, 0 bases at V and 1 base at J, with 5 bases in the middle. The CDR3 length is 14 residues. CDR3 nucleotide sequence: TGTGCCAGCAGCTTGGCCGTCAGCAATCAGCCCCAGCATTTT. Translation: CASSLAVSNQPQHF. The full variable domain, in which reference TRBV5-6 and TRBJ1-5 provide the parts outside the CDR3, is DAGVTQSPTHLIKTRGQQVTLRCSPKSGHDTVSWYQQALGQGPQFIFQYYEEEERQRGNFPDRFSGHQFPNYSSELNVNALLLGDSALYLCASSLAVSNQPQHFGDGTRLSIL.

CDR3 bases: TGTGCCAGCAGGGATATAGCGGGAGTAAACTACGAGCAGTACTTC. Translating gives CASRDIAGVNYEQYF. The chain joins TRBV27 to TRBJ2-7, with 9 bases matching TRBD2. Germline V lookup: CDR1 MNHEY, CDR2 SMNVEV (reference sequence). Trimming cost V 6 bases and J 3 bases; bases outside gene matches: 9. The CDR3 loop spans 15 amino acids.

This sequence joins TRBV5-6 and TRBJ2-2, with 8 bases aligning to TRBD1. CDR1 and CDR2 (germline): SGHDT, YYEEEE. The ends lost 6 bases at V and 1 base at J; junction bases unmatched: 5. The length of the CDR3 is 15 residues. This chain's CDR3 is CASTPGTGNTGELFF. For the CDR3, the DNA is TGTGCCAGCACCCCCGGGACAGGGAACACCGGGGAGCTGTTTTTT.

The chain combines TRBV29-1 with TRBJ2-1; no reliable D call. This CDR3 is 12 amino acids long. V was cut by 1 base and J by 9 bases, with 10 bases left in between. Germline V gene lookup returns CDR1 SQVTM and CDR2 ANQGSEA. In nucleotides, the CDR3 is TGCAGCGTTGAAGGGATTTCGGTTGAGCAGTTCTTC. Its protein is CSVEGISVEQFF.

This clone was seen a single time. V and J are TRBV28 and TRBJ2-7; D uncertain. This CDR3 region has 14 residues. The V and J ends lost 1 base and 2 bases respectively, with 9 bases between them. Germline loops: CDR1 MDHEN, CDR2 SYDVKM. The CDR3 DNA is TGTGCCAGCAGTTTATCTGGGGTCCCCTACGAGCAGTACTTC. Residues: CASSLSGVPYEQYF.

V gene TRBV28 combines with J gene TRBJ2-7; perhaps D is TRBD1 or TRBD2 (5 bases each). Germline loops: CDR1 MDHEN, CDR2 SYDVKM. V lost 3 bases to trimming and J lost 3 bases, with 15 bases between them. The CDR3 runs 15 residues. CDR3: CASSFRGVRIYEQYF. The CDR3 DNA reads as TGTGCCAGCAGTTTTAGGGGAGTAAGGATCTACGAGCAGTACTTC.

V and J are TRBV7-2 and TRBJ2-7, with D unclear. Trimming pared 4 bases from V and 6 bases from J, leaving 19 bases between. The CDR3 totals 15 residues. The germline V gene encodes CDR1 SGHTA and CDR2 FQGNSA. CDR3 loop: CASSSTLSSPLEQYF. DNA of the CDR3: TGTGCCAGCAGCTCTACCCTTAGTTCCCCTCTCGAGCAGTACTTC.

This chain uses TRBV28 with TRBJ1-3; 10 positions match TRBD1. The CDR3 is made up of 23 amino acids. The germline V gene has CDR1 MDHEN and CDR2 SYDVKM. The V and J ends lost 6 bases and 4 bases, in that order; junction bases with no gene match: 30. This CDR3 is CASSATLRSSRDRGSLGGNTIYF. In nucleotides, the CDR3 is TGTGCCAGCAGCGCGACCCTCAGAAGTTCGCGGGACAGGGGCTCTCTCGGGGGAAACACCATATATTTT.